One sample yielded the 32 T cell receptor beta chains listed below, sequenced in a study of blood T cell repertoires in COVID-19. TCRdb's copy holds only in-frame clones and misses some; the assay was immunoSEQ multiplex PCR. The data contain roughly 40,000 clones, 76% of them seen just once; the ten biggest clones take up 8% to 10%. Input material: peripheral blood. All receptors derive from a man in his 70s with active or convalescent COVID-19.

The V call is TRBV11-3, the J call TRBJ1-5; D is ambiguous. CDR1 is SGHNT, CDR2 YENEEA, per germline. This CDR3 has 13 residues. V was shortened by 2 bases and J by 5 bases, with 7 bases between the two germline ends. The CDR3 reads CASSLSGDQPQHF. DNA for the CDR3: TGTGCCAGCAGCTTAAGCGGAGATCAGCCCCAGCATTTT.

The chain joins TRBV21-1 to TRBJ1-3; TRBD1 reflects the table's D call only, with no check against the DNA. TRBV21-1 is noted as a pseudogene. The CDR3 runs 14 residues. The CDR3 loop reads CAIADRAPGNTIYF. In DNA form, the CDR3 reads TGTGCCATCGCAGACAGGGCGCCTGGAAACACCATATATTTT.

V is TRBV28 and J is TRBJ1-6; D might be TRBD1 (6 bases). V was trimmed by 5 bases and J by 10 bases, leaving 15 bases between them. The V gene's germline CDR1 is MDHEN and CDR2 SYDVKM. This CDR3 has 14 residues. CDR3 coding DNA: TGTGCCAGCAGTCCGGCGGGGGGCCGGTCACCCCTCCACTTT. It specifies CASSPAGGRSPLHF. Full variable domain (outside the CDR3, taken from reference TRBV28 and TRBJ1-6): DVKVTQSSRYLVKRTGEKVFLECVQDMDHENMFWYRQDPGLGLRLIYFSYDVKMKEKGDIPEGYSVSREKKERFSLILESASTNQTSMYLCASSPAGGRSPLHFGNGTRLTVT.

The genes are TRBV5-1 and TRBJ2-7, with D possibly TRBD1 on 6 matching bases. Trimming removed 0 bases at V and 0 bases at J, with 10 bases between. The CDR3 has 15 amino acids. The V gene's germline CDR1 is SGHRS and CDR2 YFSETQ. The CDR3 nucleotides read TGCGCCAGCAGCTTGGTCCAGGACAGCTCCTACGAGCAGTACTTC. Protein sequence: CASSLVQDSSYEQYF. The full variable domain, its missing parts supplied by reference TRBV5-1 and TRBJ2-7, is KAGVTQTPRYLIKTRGQQVTLSCSPISGHRSVSWYQQTPGQGLQFLFEYFSETQRNKGNFPGRFSGRQFSNSRSEMNVSTLELGDSALYLCASSLVQDSSYEQYFGPGTRLTVT.

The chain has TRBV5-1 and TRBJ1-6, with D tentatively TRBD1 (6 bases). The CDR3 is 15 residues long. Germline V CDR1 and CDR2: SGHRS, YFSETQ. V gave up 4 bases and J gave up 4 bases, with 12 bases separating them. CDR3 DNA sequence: TGCGCCAGCAGCCGGACAGCGCCTTATAATTCACCCCTCCACTTT. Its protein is CASSRTAPYNSPLHF.

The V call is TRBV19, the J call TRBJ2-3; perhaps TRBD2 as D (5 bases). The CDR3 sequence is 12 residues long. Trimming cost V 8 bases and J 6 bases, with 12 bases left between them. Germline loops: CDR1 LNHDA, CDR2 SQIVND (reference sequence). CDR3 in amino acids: CASGHPGDTQYF. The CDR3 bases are TGTGCCAGTGGCCACCCGGGGGATACGCAGTATTTT.

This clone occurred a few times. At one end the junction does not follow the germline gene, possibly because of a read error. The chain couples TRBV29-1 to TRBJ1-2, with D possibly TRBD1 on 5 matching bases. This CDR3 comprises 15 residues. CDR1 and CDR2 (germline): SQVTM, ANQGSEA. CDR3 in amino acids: CSLEGERGSNYGYTF. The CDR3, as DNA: TGCAGCCTTGAAGGGGAAAGGGGCAGTAACTATGGCTACACCTTC. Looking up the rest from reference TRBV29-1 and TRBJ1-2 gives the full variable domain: SAVISQKPSRDICQRGTSLTIQCQVDSQVTMMFWYRQQPGQSLTLIATANQGSEATYESGFVIDKFPISRPNLTFSTLTVSNMSPEDSSIYLCSLEGERGSNYGYTFGSGTRLTVV.

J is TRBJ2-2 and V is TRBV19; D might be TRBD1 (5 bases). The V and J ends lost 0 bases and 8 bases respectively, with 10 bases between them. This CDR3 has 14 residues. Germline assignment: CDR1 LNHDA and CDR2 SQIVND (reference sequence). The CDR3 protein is CASSIDRERGELFF. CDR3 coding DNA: TGTGCCAGTAGTATAGACAGGGAACGAGGGGAGCTGTTTTTT.

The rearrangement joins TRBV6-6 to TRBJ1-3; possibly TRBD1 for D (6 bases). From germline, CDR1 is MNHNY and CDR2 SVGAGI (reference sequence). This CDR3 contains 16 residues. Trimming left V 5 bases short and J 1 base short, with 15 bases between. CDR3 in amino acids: CASSNRDVVSGNTIYF. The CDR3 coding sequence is TGTGCCAGCAGTAACAGGGATGTGGTATCTGGAAACACCATATATTTT.

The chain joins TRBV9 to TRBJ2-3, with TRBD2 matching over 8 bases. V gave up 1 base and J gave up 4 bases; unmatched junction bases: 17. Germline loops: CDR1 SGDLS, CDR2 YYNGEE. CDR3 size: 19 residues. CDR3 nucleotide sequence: TGTGCCAGCAGCGTATCTTCCGGGGGGTTAGCGGGGTTGGCAGATACGCAGTATTTT. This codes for CASSVSSGGLAGLADTQYF.

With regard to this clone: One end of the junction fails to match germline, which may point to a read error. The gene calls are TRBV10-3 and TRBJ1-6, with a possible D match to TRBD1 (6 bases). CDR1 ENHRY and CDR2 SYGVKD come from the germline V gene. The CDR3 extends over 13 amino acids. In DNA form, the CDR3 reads TGTGCCATCAGTTCATCTCCACAGGGAAGGGAAGACTTT. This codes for CAISSSPQGREDF.

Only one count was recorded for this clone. The DNA for the CDR3 is TGTGCCGTACAGGGGGCCATGAACACTGAAGCTTTCTTT. Translated: CAVQGAMNTEAFF. V is TRBV6-5 and J is TRBJ1-1; TRBD1 matches 9 bases. CDR1 MNHEY and CDR2 SVGAGI come from the germline V gene. The CDR3 consists of 13 residues. Unmatched junction bases numbered 4, after V lost 11 bases and J lost 0 bases.

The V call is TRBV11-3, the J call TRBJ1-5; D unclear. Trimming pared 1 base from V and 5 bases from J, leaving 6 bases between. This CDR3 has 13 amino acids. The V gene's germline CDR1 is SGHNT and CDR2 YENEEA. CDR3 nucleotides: TGTGCCAGCAGCTTAGGAGGGTATCAGCCCCAGCATTTT. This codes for CASSLGGYQPQHF.

This CDR3 reads CASFQPGLAGYEQYF. The DNA for the CDR3 is TGTGCCAGTTTCCAACCGGGACTAGCGGGGTACGAGCAGTACTTC. The V and J genes are TRBV11-2 and TRBJ2-7, with TRBD2 matching 13 bases. CDR3 length equals 15 residues. The V and J ends lost 9 bases and 4 bases, in that order; junction bases with no gene match: 9. Per the germline V gene, CDR1 is SGHAT and CDR2 is FQNNGV.

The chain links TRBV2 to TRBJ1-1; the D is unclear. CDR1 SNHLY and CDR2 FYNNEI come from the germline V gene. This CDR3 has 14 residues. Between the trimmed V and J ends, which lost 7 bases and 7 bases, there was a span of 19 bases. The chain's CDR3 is CASTPLGLTREAFF. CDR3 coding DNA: TGTGCCAGCACCCCCTTAGGACTCACTCGTGAAGCTTTCTTT. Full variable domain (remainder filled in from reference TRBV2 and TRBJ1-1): EPEVTQTPSHQVTQMGQEVILRCVPISNHLYFYWYRQILGQKVEFLVSFYNNEISEKSEIFDDQFSVERPDGSNFTLKIRSTKLEDSAMYFCASTPLGLTREAFFGQGTRLTVV.

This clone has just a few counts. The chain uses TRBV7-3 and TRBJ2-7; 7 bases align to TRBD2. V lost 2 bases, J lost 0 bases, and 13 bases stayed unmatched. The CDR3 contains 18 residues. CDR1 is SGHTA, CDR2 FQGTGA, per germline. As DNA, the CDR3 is TGTGCCAGCAGCTTATGCCTATATCTCGGGGGGAGCTCCTACGAGCAGTACTTC. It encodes CASSLCLYLGGSSYEQYF.

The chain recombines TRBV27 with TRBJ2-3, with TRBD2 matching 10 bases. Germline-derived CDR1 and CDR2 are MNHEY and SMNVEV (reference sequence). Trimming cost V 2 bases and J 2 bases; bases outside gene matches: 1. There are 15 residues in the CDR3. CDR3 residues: CASSLLAGVTDTQYF. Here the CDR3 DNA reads TGTGCCAGCAGTTTACTAGCGGGGGTCACAGATACGCAGTATTTT.

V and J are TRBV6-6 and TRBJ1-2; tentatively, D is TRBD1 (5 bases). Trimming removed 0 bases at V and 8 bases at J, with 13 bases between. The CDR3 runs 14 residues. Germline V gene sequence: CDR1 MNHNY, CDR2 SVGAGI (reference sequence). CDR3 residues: CASSYSNQGGGYTF. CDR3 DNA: TGTGCCAGCAGTTACTCGAACCAGGGTGGAGGCTACACCTTC.

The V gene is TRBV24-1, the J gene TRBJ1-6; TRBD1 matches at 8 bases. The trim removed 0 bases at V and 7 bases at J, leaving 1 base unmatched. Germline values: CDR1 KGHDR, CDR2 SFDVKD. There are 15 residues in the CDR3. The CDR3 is CATSDLRDRNSPLHF. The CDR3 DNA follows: TGTGCCACCAGTGATTTGAGGGACAGGAATTCACCCCTCCACTTT.

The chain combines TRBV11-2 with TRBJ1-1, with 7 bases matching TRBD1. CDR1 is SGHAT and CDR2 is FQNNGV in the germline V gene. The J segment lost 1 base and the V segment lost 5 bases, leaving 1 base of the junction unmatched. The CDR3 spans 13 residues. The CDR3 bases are TGTGCCAGCAGCCGACAGGGGAACACTGAAGCTTTCTTT. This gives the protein CASSRQGNTEAFF.

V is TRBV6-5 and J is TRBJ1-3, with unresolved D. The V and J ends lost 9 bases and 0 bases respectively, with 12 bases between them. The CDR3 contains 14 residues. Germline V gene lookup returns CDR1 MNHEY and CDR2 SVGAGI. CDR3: CASVEGSSGNTIYF. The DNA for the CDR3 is TGTGCCAGTGTTGAGGGAAGCTCTGGAAACACCATATATTTT.

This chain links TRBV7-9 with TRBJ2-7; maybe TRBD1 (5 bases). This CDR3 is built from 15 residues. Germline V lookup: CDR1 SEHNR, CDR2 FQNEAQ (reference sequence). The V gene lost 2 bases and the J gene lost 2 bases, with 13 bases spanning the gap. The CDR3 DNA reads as TGTGCCAGCAGCTTATCCGCCCAGGGCGCCTACGAGCAGTACTTC. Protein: CASSLSAQGAYEQYF.

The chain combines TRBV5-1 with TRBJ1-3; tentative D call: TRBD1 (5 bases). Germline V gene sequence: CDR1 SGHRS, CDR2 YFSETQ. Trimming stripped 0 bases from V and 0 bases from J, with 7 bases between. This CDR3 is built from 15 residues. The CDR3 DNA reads TGCGCCAGCAGCTTGGGACAGTCCTCTGGAAACACCATATATTTT. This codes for CASSLGQSSGNTIYF.

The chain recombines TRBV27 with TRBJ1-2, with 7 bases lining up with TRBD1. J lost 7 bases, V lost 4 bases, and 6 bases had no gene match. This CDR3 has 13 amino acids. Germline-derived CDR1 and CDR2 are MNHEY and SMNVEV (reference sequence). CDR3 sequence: CASSSHDRAGYTF. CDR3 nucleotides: TGTGCCAGCAGTTCCCACGACAGGGCTGGCTACACCTTC.

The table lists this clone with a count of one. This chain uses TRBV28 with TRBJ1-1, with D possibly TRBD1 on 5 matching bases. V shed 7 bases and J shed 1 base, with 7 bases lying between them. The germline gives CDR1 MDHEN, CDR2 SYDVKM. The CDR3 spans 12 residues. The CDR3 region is CASTGPNTEAFF. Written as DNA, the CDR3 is TGTGCCAGCACAGGGCCGAACACTGAAGCTTTCTTT.

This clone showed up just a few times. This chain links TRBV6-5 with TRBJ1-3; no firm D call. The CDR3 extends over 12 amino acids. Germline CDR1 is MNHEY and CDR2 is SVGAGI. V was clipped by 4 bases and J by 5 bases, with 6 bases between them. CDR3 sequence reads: CASSLDRNTIYF. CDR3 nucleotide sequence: TGTGCCAGCAGTTTAGATAGAAACACCATATATTTT.

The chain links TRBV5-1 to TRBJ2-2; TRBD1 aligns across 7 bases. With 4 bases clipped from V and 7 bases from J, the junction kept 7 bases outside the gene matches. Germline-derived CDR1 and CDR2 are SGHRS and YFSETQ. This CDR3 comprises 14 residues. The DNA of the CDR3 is TGCGCCAGCAGCGTAGACAGGGCCGGCGGGGAGCTGTTTTTT. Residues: CASSVDRAGGELFF. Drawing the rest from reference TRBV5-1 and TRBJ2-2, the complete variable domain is KAGVTQTPRYLIKTRGQQVTLSCSPISGHRSVSWYQQTPGQGLQFLFEYFSETQRNKGNFPGRFSGRQFSNSRSEMNVSTLELGDSALYLCASSVDRAGGELFFGEGSRLTVL.

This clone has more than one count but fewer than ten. The CDR3 coding sequence is TGTGCCACCGCTCCCAGGGAGGCTTTGGGGGGCAATGAGCAGTTCTTC. It yields the protein CATAPREALGGNEQFF. The chain couples TRBV11-3 to TRBJ2-1; D perhaps matches TRBD2 (6 bases). This CDR3 has 16 amino acids. Per the germline V gene, CDR1 is SGHNT and CDR2 is YENEEA. Trimming took 10 bases from V and 6 from J, leaving 25 bases between them. The full variable domain, in which reference TRBV11-3 and TRBJ2-1 provide the parts outside the CDR3, is EAGVVQSPRYKIIEKKQPVAFWCNPISGHNTLYWYLQNLGQGPELLIRYENEEAVDDSQLPKDRFSAERLKGVDSTLKIQPAELGDSAVYLCATAPREALGGNEQFFGPGTRLTVL.

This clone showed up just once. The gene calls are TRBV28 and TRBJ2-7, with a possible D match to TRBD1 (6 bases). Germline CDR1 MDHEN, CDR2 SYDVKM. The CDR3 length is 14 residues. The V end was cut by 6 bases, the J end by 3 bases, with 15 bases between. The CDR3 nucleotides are TGTGCCAGCAGGCTAACGGGACACATCTACGAGCAGTACTTC. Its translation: CASRLTGHIYEQYF.

The CDR3 reads CASTGVGYNEQFF. The CDR3 bases are TGTGCCAGCACCGGGGTAGGATACAATGAGCAGTTCTTC. The chain employs TRBV6-5 and TRBJ2-1, with D possibly matching TRBD2 (5 bases). The CDR3 extends over 13 amino acids. CDR1 MNHEY and CDR2 SVGAGI come from the germline V gene. The V end lost 7 bases, the J end lost 4 bases, and 11 bases lay between the germline ends.

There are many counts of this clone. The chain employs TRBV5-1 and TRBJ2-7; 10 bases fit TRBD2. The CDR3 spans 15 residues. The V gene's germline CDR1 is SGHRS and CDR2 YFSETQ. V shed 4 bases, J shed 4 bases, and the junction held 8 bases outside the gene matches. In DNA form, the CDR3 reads TGCGCCAGCAGCATAGCTAGCGGGGGAAAGTACGAGCAGTACTTC. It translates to CASSIASGGKYEQYF.

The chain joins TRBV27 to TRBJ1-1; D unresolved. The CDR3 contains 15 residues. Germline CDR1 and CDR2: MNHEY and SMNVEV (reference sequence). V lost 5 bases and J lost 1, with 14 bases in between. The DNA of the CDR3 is TGTGCCAGCAGTCCCCGACGGGTCGGGAACACTGAAGCTTTCTTT. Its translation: CASSPRRVGNTEAFF.